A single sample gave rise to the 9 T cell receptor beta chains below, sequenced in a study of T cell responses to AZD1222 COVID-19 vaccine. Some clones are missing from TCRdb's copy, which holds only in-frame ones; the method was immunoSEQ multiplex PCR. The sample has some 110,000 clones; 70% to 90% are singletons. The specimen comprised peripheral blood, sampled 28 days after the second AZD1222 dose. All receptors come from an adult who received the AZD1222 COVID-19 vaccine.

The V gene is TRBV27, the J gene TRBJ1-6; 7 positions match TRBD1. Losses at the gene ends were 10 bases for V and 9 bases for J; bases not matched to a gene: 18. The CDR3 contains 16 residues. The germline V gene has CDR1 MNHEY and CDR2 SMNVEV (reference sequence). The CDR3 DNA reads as TGTGCCACAAAGGGGAATACAGGGGTAGGGGGTTCACCCCTCCACTTT. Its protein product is CATKGNTGVGGSPLHF.

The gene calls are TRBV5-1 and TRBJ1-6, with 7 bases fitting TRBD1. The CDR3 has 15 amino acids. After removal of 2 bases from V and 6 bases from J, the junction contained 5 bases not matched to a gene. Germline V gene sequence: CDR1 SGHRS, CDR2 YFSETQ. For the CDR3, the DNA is TGCGCCAGCAGCTTCGAGGGGGCAGGTAATTCACCCCTCCACTTT. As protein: CASSFEGAGNSPLHF. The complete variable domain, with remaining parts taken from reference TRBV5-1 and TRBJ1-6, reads KAGVTQTPRYLIKTRGQQVTLSCSPISGHRSVSWYQQTPGQGLQFLFEYFSETQRNKGNFPGRFSGRQFSNSRSEMNVSTLELGDSALYLCASSFEGAGNSPLHFGNGTRLTVT.

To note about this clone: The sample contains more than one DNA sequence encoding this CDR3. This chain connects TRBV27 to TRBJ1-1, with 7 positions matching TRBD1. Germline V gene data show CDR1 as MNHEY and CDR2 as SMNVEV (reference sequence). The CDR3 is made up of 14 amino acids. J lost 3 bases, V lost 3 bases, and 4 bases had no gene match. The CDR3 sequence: CASSLTGLDTEAFF. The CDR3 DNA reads TGTGCCAGCAGTTTGACAGGGCTAGACACTGAAGCTTTCTTT.

This CDR3 reads CASSLQGTGQPQHF. The CDR3 DNA reads as TGTGCCAGCAGTTTACAGGGGACTGGGCAGCCCCAGCATTTT. The chain links TRBV27 to TRBJ1-5, with D possibly being TRBD1 (6 bases). V was trimmed by 2 bases and J by 7 bases, leaving 12 bases between them. Looked up from germline, CDR1 is MNHEY and CDR2 is SMNVEV (reference sequence). The CDR3 totals 14 residues.

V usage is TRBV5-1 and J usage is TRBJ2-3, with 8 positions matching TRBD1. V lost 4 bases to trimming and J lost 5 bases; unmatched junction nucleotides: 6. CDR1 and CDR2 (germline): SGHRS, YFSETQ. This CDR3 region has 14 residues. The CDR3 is CASSLQGAGDTQYF. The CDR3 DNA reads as TGCGCCAGCAGCCTTCAGGGGGCGGGAGATACGCAGTATTTT.

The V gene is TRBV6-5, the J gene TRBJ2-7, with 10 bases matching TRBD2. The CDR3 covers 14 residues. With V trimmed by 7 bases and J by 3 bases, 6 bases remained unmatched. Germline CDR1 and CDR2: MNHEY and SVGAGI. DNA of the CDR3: TGTGCCAGCACTCAACGGACTAGCGGCTACGAGCAGTACTTC. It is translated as CASTQRTSGYEQYF.

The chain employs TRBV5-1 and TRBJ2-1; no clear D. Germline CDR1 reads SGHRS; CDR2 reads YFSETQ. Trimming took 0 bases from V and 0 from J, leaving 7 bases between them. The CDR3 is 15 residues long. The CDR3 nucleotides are TGCGCCAGCAGCTTGGCTTCAAACTCCTACAATGAGCAGTTCTTC. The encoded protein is CASSLASNSYNEQFF.

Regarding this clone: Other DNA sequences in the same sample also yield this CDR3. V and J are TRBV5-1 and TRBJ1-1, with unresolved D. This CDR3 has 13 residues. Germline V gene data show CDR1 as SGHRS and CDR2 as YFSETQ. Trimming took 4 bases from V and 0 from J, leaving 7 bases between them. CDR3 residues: CASSLRVNTEAFF. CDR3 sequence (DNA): TGCGCCAGCAGCCTAAGAGTGAACACTGAAGCTTTCTTT.

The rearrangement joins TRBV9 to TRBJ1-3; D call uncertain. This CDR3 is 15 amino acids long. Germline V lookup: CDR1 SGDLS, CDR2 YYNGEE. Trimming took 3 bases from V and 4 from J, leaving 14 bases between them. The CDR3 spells CASSEKAVQGNTIYF. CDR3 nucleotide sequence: TGTGCCAGCAGCGAAAAAGCGGTTCAAGGAAACACCATATATTTT.